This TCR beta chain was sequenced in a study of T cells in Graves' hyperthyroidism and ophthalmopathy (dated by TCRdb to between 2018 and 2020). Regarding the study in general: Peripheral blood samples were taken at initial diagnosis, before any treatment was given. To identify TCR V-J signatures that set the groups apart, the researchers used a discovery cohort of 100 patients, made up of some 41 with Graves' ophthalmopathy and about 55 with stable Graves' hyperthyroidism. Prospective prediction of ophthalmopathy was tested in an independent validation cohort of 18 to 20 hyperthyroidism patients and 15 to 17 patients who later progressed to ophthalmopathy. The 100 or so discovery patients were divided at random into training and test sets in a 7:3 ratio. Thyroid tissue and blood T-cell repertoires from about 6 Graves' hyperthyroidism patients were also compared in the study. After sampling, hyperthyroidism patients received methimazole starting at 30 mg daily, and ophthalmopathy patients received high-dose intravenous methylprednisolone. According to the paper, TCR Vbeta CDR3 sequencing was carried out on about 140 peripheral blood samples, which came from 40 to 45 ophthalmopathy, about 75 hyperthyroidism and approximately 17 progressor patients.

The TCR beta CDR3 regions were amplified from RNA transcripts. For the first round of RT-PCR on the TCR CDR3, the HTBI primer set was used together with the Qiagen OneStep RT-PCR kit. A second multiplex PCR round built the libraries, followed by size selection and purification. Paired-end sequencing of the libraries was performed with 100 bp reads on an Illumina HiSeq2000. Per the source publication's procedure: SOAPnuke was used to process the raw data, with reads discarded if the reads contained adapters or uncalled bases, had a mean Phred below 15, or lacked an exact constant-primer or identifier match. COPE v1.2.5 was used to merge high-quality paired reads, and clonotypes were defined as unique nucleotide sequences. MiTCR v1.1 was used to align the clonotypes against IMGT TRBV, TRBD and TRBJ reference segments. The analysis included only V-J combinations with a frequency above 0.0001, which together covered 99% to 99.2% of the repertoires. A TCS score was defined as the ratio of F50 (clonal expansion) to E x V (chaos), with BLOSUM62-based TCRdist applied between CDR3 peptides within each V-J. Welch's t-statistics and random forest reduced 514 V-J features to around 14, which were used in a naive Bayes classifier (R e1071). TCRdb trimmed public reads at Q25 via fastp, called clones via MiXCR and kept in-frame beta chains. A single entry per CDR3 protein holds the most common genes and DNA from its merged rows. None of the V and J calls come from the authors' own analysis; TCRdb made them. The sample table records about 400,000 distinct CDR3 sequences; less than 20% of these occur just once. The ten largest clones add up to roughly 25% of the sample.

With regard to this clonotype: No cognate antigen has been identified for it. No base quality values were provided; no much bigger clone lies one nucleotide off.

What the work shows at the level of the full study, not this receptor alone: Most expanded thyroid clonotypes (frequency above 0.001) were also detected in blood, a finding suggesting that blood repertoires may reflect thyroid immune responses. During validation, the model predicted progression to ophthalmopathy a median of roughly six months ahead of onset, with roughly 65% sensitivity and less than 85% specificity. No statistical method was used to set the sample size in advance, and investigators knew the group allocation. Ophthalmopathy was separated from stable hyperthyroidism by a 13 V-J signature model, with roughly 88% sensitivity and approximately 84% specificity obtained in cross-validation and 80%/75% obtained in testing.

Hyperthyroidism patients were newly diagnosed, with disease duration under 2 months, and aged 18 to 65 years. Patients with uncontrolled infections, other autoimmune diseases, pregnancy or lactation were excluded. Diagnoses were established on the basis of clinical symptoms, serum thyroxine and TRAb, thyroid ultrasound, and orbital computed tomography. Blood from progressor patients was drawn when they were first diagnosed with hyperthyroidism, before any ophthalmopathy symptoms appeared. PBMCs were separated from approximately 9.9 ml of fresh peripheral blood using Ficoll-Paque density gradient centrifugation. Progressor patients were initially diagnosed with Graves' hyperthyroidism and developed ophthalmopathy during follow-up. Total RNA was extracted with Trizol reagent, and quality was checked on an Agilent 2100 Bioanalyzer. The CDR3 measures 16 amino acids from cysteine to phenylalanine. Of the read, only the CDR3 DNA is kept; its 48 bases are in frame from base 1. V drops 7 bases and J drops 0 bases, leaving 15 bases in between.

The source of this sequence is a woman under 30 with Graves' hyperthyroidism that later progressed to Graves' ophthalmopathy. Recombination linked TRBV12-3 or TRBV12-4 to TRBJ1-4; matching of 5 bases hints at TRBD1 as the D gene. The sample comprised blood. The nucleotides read TGTGCCAGCACCACGGGGGGAGCCTCAACTAATGAAAAACTGTTTTTT. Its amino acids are CASTTGGASTNEKLFF.